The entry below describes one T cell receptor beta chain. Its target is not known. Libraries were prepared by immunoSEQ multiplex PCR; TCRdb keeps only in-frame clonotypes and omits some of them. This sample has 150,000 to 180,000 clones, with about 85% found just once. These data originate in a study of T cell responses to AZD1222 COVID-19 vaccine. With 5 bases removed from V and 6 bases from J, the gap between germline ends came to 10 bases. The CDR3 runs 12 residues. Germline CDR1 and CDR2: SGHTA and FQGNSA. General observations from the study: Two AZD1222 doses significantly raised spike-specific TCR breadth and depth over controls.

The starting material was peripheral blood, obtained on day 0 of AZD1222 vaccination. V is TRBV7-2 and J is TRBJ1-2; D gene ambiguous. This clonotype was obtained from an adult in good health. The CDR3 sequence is CASSQVYNGYTF. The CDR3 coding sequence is TGTGCCAGCAGCCAGGTCTACAATGGCTACACCTTC.